This TCR beta chain was identified during a study of cytomegalovirus exposure and HLA in healthy donors. Study conclusions and caveats: Common viral pathogens seemed, in a later analysis, to connect with several of the most significant clusters. It was in a later analysis that TCR association rates were seen to vary by HLA locus, highest for DRB1 and lowest for HLA-C.

As to this clone: Its antigen is currently unknown.

PCR used 60 Vbeta primers and 13 Jbeta primers. Profiled with immunoSEQ multiplex PCR; TCRdb holds only in-frame clones, not every one. This sample's table has 200,000 to 250,000 clones. V lost 4 bases, J lost 5 bases, and 8 bases lay in between. This CDR3 has 12 amino acids. Germline V gives CDR1 LNHDA, CDR2 SQIVND (reference sequence). Sequenced material: PBMCs. The receptor was isolated from a young woman in good health and CMV-seropositive. V gene TRBV19 combines with J gene TRBJ2-5; D is possibly TRBD2 (6 bases). CDR3 DNA: TGTGCCAGTAGTAGTCGGGGGGAGACCCAGTACTTC. Translating it yields CASSSRGETQYF.